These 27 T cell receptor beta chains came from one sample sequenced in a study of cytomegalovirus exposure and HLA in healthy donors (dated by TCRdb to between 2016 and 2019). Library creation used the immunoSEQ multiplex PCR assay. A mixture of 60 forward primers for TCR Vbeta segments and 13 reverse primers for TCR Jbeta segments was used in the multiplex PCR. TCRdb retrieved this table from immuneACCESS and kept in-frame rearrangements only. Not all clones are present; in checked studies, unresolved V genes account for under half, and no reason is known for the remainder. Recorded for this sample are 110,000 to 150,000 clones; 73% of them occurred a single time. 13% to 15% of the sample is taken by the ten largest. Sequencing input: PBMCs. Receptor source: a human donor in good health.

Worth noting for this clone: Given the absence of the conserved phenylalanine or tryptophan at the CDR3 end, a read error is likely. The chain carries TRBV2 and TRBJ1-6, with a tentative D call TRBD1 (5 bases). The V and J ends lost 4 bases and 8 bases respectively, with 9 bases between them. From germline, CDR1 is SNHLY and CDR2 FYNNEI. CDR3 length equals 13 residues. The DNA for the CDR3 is TGTGCCAGCAGTGTCAGGGCAGATTCACCCCTCCACCTT. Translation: CASSVRADSPLHL.

The CDR3 region has the DNA TGCGCCAGCAGTCGGGACTCGAATTCACCCCTCCACTTT. Its protein product is CASSRDSNSPLHF. J is TRBJ1-6 and V is TRBV5-1; D may be TRBD1 (5 bases). The germline V and J ends were trimmed by 5 bases and 7 bases, with 10 bases remaining between them. The germline CDR1 and CDR2 sequences are SGHRS and YFSETQ. The CDR3 is 13 amino acids.

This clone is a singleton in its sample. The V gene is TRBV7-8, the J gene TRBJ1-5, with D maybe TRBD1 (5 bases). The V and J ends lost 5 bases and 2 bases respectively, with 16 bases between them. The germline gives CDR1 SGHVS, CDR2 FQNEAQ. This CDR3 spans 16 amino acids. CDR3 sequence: CASSAGVFYGNQPQHF. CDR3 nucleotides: TGTGCCAGCAGCGCGGGGGTATTTTATGGCAATCAGCCCCAGCATTTT.

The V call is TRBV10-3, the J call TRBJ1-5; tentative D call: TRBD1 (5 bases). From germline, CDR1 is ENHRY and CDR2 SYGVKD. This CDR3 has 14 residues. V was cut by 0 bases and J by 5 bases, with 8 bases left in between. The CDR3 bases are TGTGCCATCAGTGAGTCTGGGGACTATCAGCCCCAGCATTTT. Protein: CAISESGDYQPQHF.

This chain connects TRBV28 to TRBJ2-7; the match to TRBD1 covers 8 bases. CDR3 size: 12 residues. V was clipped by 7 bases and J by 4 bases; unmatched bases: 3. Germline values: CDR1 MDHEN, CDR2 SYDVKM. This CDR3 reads CASNTGGYEQYF. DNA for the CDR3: TGTGCCAGCAATACAGGGGGGTACGAGCAGTACTTC.

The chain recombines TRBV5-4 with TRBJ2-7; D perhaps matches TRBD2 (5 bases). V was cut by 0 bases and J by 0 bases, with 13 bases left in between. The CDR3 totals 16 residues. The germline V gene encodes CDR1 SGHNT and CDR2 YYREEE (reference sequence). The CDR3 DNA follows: TGTGCCAGCAGCTTGGGGGCCGGGGTAAGCTCCTACGAGCAGTACTTC. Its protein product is CASSLGAGVSSYEQYF.

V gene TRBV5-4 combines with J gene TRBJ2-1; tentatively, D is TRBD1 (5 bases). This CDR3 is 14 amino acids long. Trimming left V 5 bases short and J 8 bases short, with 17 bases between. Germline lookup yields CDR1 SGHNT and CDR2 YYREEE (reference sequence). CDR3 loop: CASRSQQGRDEQFF. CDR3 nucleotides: TGTGCCAGCAGATCCCAGCAGGGCCGGGATGAGCAGTTCTTC.

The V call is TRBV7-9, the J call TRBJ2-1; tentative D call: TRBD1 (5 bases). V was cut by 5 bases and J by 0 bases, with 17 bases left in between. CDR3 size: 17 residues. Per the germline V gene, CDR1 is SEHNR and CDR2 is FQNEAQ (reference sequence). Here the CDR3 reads CASSPTGAVSSYNEQFF. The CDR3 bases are TGTGCCAGCAGCCCGACTGGGGCAGTCAGCTCCTACAATGAGCAGTTCTTC.

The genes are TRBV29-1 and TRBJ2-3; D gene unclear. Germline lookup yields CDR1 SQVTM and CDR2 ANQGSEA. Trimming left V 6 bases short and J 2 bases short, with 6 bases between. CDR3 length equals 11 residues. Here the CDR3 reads CSVHSTDTQYF. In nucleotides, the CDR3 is TGCAGCGTGCACTCCACAGATACGCAGTATTTT.

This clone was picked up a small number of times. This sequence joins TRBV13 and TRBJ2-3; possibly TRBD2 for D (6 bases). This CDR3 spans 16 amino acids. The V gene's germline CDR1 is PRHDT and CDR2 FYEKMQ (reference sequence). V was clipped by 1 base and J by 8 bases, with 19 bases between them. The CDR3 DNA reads TGTGCCAGCAGCTTAGTGATCTCCGGGGGTGGAGGTACGCAGTATTTT. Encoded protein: CASSLVISGGGGTQYF.

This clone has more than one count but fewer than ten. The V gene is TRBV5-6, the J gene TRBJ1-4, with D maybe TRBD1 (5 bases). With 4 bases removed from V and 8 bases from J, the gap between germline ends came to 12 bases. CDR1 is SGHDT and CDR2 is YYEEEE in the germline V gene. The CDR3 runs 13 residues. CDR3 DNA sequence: TGTGCCAGCAGCCCTGAGGGGAGGGAAAAACTGTTTTTT. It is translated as CASSPEGREKLFF.

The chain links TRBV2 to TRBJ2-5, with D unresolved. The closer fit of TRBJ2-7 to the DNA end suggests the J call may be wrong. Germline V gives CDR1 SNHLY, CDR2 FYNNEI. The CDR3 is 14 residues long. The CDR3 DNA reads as TGTGCCAGCAAATCGTCTTTTACTGACTACGAGCAGTACTTC. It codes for CASKSSFTDYEQYF.

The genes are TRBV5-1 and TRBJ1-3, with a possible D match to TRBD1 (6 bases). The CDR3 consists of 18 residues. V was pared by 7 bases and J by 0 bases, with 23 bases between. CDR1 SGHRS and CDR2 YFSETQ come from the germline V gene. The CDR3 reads CASPFRNREFLSGNTIYF. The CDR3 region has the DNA TGCGCCAGCCCGTTTCGGAACAGGGAGTTCCTCTCTGGAAACACCATATATTTT.

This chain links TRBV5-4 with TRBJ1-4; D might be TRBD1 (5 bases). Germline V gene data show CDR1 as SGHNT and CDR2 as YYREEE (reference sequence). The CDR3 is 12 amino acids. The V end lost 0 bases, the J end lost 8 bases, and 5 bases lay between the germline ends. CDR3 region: CASSLGGEKLFF. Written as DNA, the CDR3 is TGTGCCAGCAGCTTGGGGGGCGAAAAACTGTTTTTT. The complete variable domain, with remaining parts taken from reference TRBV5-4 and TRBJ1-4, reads ETGVTQSPTHLIKTRGQQVTLRCSSQSGHNTVSWYQQALGQGPQFIFQYYREEENGRGNFPPRFSGLQFPNYSSELNVNALELDDSALYLCASSLGGEKLFFGSGTQLSVL.

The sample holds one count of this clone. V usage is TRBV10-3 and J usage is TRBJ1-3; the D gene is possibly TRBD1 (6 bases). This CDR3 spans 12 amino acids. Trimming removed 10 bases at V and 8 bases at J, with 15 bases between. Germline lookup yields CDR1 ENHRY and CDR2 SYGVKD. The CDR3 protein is CATLDSRDTIYF. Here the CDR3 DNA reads TGTGCCACCCTGGACAGCCGGGACACCATATATTTT.

CDR3: CASSLLAGGYEQYF. CDR3 nucleotide sequence: TGTGCCAGCAGCTTACTAGCGGGAGGGTACGAGCAGTACTTC. This chain links TRBV13 with TRBJ2-7; 12 bases fit TRBD2. The V gene end was trimmed by 2 bases and the J gene end by 4 bases; junction bases not matched to a gene: 0. The length of the CDR3 is 14 residues. The germline CDR1 and CDR2 sequences are PRHDT and FYEKMQ (reference sequence).

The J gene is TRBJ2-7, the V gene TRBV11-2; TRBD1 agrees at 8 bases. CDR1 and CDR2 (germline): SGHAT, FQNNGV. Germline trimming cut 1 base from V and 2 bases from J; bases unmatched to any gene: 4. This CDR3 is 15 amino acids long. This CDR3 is CASSLVSGGPYEQYF. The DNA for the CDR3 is TGTGCCAGCAGCTTAGTGTCAGGGGGCCCCTACGAGCAGTACTTC.

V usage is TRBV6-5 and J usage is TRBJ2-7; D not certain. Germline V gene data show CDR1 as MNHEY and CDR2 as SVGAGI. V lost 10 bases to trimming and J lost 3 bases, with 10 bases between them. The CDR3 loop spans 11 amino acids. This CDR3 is CANQDGYEQYF. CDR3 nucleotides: TGTGCCAATCAGGATGGCTACGAGCAGTACTTC.

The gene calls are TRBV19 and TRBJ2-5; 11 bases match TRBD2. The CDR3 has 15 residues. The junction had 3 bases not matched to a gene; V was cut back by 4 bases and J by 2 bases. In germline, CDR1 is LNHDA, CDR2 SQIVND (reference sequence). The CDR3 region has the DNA TGTGCCAGTAGTAAACTAGCGGGGGTACAAGAGACCCAGTACTTC. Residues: CASSKLAGVQETQYF.

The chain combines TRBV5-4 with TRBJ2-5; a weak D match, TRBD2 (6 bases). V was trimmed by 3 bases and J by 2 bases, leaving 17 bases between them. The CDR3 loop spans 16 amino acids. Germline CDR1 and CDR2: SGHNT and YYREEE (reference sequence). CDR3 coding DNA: TGTGCCAGCAGCTCTCCGAATTTAGCGGCTCAAGAGACCCAGTACTTC. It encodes CASSSPNLAAQETQYF. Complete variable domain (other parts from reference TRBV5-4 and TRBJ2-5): ETGVTQSPTHLIKTRGQQVTLRCSSQSGHNTVSWYQQALGQGPQFIFQYYREEENGRGNFPPRFSGLQFPNYSSELNVNALELDDSALYLCASSSPNLAAQETQYFGPGTRLLVL.

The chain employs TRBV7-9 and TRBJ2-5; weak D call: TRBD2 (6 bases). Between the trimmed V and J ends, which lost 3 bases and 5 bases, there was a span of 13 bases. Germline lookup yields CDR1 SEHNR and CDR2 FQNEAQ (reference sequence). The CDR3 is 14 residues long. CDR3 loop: CASSFMGGSETQYF. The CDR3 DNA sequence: TGTGCCAGCAGCTTTATGGGAGGTAGTGAGACCCAGTACTTC. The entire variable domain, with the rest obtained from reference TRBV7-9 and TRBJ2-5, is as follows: DTGVSQNPRHKITKRGQNVTFRCDPISEHNRLYWYRQTLGQGPEFLTYFQNEAQLEKSRLLSDRFSAERPKGSFSTLEIQRTEQGDSAMYLCASSFMGGSETQYFGPGTRLLVL.

CDR3 amino acids: CASSQGQLYNSPLHF. The CDR3 DNA is TGTGCCAGCAGTCAAGGACAACTCTATAATTCACCCCTCCACTTT. The chain is built from TRBV6-5 and TRBJ1-6, with D possibly matching TRBD1 (5 bases). This CDR3 has 15 amino acids. Germline-derived CDR1 and CDR2 are MNHEY and SVGAGI. Trimming removed 5 bases at V and 3 bases at J, with 11 bases between.

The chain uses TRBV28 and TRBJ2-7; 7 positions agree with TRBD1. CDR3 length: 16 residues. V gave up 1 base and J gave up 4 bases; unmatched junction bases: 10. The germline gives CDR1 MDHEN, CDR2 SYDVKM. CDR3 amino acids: CASSLYLGTETYEQYF. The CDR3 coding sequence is TGTGCCAGCAGTTTATATTTGGGGACAGAGACTTACGAGCAGTACTTC.

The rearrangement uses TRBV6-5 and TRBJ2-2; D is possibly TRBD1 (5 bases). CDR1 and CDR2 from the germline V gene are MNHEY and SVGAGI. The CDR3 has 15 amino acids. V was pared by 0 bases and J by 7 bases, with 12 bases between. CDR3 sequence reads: CASSYSLRGNGELFF. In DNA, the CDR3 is TGTGCCAGCAGTTACTCTCTTAGGGGAAACGGGGAGCTGTTTTTT.

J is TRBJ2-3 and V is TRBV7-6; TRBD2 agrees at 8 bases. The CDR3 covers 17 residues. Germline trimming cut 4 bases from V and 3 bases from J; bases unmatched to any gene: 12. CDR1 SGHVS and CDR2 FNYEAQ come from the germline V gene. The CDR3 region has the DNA TGTGCCAGCAGCTCGTTGGGCGAGCGGGAGTCGACAGATACGCAGTATTTT. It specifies CASSSLGERESTDTQYF. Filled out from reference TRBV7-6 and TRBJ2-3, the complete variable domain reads GAGVSQSPRYKVTKRGQDVALRCDPISGHVSLYWYRQALGQGPEFLTYFNYEAQQDKSGLPNDRFSAERPEGSISTLTIQRTEQRDSAMYRCASSSLGERESTDTQYFGPGTRLTVL.

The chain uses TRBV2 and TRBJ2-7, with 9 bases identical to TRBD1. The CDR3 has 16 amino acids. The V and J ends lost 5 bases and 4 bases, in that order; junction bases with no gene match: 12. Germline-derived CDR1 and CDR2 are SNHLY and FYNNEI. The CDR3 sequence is CASSIYGTGIGYEQYF. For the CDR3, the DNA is TGTGCCAGCAGTATATACGGGACAGGGATTGGGTACGAGCAGTACTTC.

In DNA, the CDR3 is TGTGCCAGTAGACAGGGGGGAAACTACGAGCAGTACTTC. Encoded protein: CASRQGGNYEQYF. V and J are TRBV7-9 and TRBJ2-7; 9 nucleotides match TRBD1. Unmatched junction bases numbered 6, after V lost 9 bases and J lost 3 bases. This CDR3 has 13 residues. Germline CDR1 SEHNR, CDR2 FQNEAQ (reference sequence).